These T cell receptor beta chains were read from a single sample in a study of identifying expanded T cells in peripheral blood. Sequencing was performed with immunoSEQ multiplex PCR; in TCRdb, only in-frame clones are kept and a portion is missing. Found here are approximately 130,000 clones, roughly 84% of them singletons; the top ten hold 2.5% to 4%. The sample consisted of blood. The origin of the receptors is a person aged 18-70 years in good health. CDR3s include the opening cysteine and the closing phenylalanine or tryptophan. The D gene is left open where the match is weak. Size is stated for part of the rows, as once, few or many counts, or as a class when the clone is expanded.

>NA|NA|TRBV5-1|TRBJ1-2
TGCGCCAGCAGTTCGACTAACTATGGCTACACCTTC
CASSSTNYGYTF
>NA|NA|TRBV19|TRBJ2-5
TGTGCCAGTAGTATCCAGAGACGGGAGACCCAGTACTTC
CASSIQRRETQYF
>NA|NA|TRBV19|TRBJ1-2
TGTGCCAGTAGTATTGGCGGCGGCAACTATGGCTACACCTTC
CASSIGGGNYGYTF
>TRBD1|NA|TRBV4-3|TRBJ2-1
TGCGCCAGCAGCCGAGATGGACAGGGCAGGGATGAGCAGTTCTTC
CASSRDGQGRDEQFF
>NA|NA|TRBV5-1|TRBJ2-4
TGCGCCAGCAGCTTGACAGTAGCCAAAAACATTCAGTACTTC
CASSLTVAKNIQYF
>NA|NA|TRBV4-3|TRBJ1-2
TGCGCCAGCAGCCAAGAGATCAGCCGAGCTAACTATGGCTACACCTTC
CASSQEISRANYGYTF
>NA|NA|TRBV2|TRBJ1-1
TGTGCCAGCAGAGACCGGGAAAACACTGAAGCTTTCTTT
CASRDRENTEAFF
>NA|NA|TRBV7-2|TRBJ2-1
TGTGCCAGCAGCATGACCAGCTACAATGAGCAGTTCTTC
CASSMTSYNEQFF
>NA|NA|TRBV11-1|TRBJ1-1
TGTGCCAGCAGCTTATCAGGCAGGGTGATTCGGACTGAAGCTTTCTTT
CASSLSGRVIRTEAFF
>NA|NA|TRBV4-1|TRBJ2-3
TGCGCCAGCAGCCAAGATTCTAGATTGACAGATACGCAGTATTTT
CASSQDSRLTDTQYF
>NA|NA|TRBV7-2|TRBJ2-7
TGTGCCAGCAGAGTACCAGCGGGCGAGCAGTACTTC
CASRVPAGEQYF
>NA|NA|TRBV5-1|TRBJ1-1
TGCGCCAGCAGCTTGGACCCCAGGCCAGTGGTGAACACTGAAGCTTTCTTT
CASSLDPRPVVNTEAFF
>NA|NA|TRBV4-3|TRBJ1-2
TGCGCCAGCAGCCAGTTGTCAGGGGTCAACTATGGCTACACCTTC
CASSQLSGVNYGYTF
>NA|few|TRBV4-1|TRBJ1-4
TGCGCCAGCTCGCAAGGATATGGTGAAAAACTGTTTTTT
CASSQGYGEKLFF
>TRBD1|NA|TRBV12-5|TRBJ1-3
TGTGCTAGTGGTTCGGGACAGGGCTCTGGAAACACCATATATTTT
CASGSGQGSGNTIYF
>TRBD1|once|TRBV19|TRBJ1-2
TGTGCCAGTAGTAGGACAGGGGAAGCTAACTATGGCTACACCTTC
CASSRTGEANYGYTF
>NA|NA|TRBV18|TRBJ1-1
TGTGCCAGCTCACTTGGAGGTAACACTGAAGCTTTCTTT
CASSLGGNTEAFF
>NA|NA|TRBV27|TRBJ1-5
TGTGCCAGCAGTCCCCTAGGTAGCAATCAGCCCCAGCATTTT
CASSPLGSNQPQHF
>NA|NA|TRBV2|TRBJ2-3
TGTGCCAGCAGTGGGTTTAGCAATACGTGGGATACGCAGTATTTT
CASSGFSNTWDTQYF
>NA|NA|TRBV19|TRBJ2-1
TGTGCCAGTACCTCCAATGGGCCAGGGTCAATGGCCTGGCCCTACAATGAGCAGTTCTTC
CASTSNGPGSMAWPYNEQFF
>NA|few|TRBV7-9|TRBJ1-4
TGTGCCAGCAGCCCCAGTAGGGGGTATCAGGAAAAACTGTTTTTT
CASSPSRGYQEKLFF
>NA|NA|TRBV4-3|TRBJ1-2
TGCGCCAGCAGCCAAGACCGCTGGGGCTACACCTTC
CASSQDRWGYTF
>NA|NA|TRBV6-5|TRBJ2-5
TGTGCCAGCAGTTCCGGGAGACAAGAGACCCAGTACTTC
CASSSGRQETQYF
>TRBD1|NA|TRBV9|TRBJ1-2
TGTGCCAGCGGGGACAGCACTCCACATCCTAACTATGGCTACACCTTC
CASGDSTPHPNYGYTF
>TRBD1|NA|TRBV7-6|TRBJ1-1
TGTGCCAGCAGCTTATCGGGACAGGGGGCTTCTTGGACTGAAGCTTTCTTT
CASSLSGQGASWTEAFF
>NA|NA|TRBV25-1|TRBJ1-6
TGTGCCAGCAGCCCAGGGTGGGGCTCACCCCTCCACTTT
CASSPGWGSPLHF
>TRBD1|NA|TRBV4-3|TRBJ1-1
TGCGCCAGCAGCGGGGGACAGGGCACTGAAGCTTTCTTT
CASSGGQGTEAFF
>NA|NA|TRBV7-2|TRBJ2-5
TGTGCCAGCAGCCGACTGGGACCAGGGGTAGAACAAGAGACCCAGTACTTC
CASSRLGPGVEQETQYF
>NA|NA|TRBV29-1|TRBJ2-1
TGCAGCGTTAGGGCGACAGCTCTCAATGAGCAGTTCTTC
CSVRATALNEQFF
>TRBD1|once|TRBV7-9|TRBJ1-4
TGTGCCAGCAGCGGACAGGGCTTGGTTGAAAAACTGTTTTTT
CASSGQGLVEKLFF
>NA|NA|TRBV7-9|TRBJ2-7
TGTGCCAGCAGCTTATACACCTCCTACGAGCAGTACTTC
CASSLYTSYEQYF
>NA|NA|TRBV7-2|TRBJ2-2
TGTGCCAGCAGCTTAATCGGGGACGGGGAGCTGTTTTTT
CASSLIGDGELFF
>NA|once|TRBV7-2|TRBJ2-1
TGTGCCAGCAGGTCTCTAGCTTACTCGCACAATGAGCAGTTCTTC
CASRSLAYSHNEQFF
>NA|few|TRBV19|TRBJ1-1
TGTGCCAGTAGTCTCCCGACAGACTTGAACACTGAAGCTTTCTTT
CASSLPTDLNTEAFF
>TRBD1|NA|TRBV27|TRBJ1-1
TGTGCCAGCACCTCAGGGGGCGCAGGTGAAGCTTTCTTT
CASTSGGAGEAFF
>NA|few|TRBV18|TRBJ1-1
TGTGCCAGCTCACCACGACAGGAGAACACTGAAGCTTTCTTT
CASSPRQENTEAFF
>NA|NA|TRBV6-6|TRBJ2-7
TGTGCCAGCAGTTACGGACCGCTGTACGAGCAGTACTTC
CASSYGPLYEQYF
>NA|NA|TRBV30|TRBJ1-3
TGTGCCTGGAGAGCGGGAAACAGGGACTCTGGAAACACCATATATTTT
CAWRAGNRDSGNTIYF
>NA|once|TRBV5-1|TRBJ2-7
TGCGCCAGCAGCTTCTCAGGGGCCGACGAGCAGTACTTC
CASSFSGADEQYF
>NA|once|TRBV19|TRBJ2-3
TGTGCCAGTAGTCCCCAGGGCACAGATACGCAGTATTTT
CASSPQGTDTQYF
>NA|NA|TRBV18|TRBJ1-5
TGTGCCAGCTCACCACGTACAGTCTATAGCAATCAGCCCCAGCATTTT
CASSPRTVYSNQPQHF
>NA|NA|TRBV25-1|TRBJ1-2
TGTGCCAGCAGTGAATTCGGCAGATCCTATGGCTACACCTTC
CASSEFGRSYGYTF
>NA|NA|TRBV11-2|TRBJ2-3
TGTGCCAGCAGCCCGCGACAGGGCACAGATACGCAGTATTTT
CASSPRQGTDTQYF
>NA|NA|TRBV11-2|TRBJ2-1
TGTGCCAGCAGCCTAGGGGTGGCGGGCGATGAGCAGTTCTTC
CASSLGVAGDEQFF
>NA|NA|TRBV9|TRBJ1-1
TGTGCCAGCAGCGTAGGTAGTATAACTGAAGCTTTCTTT
CASSVGSITEAFF
>NA|NA|TRBV9|TRBJ1-5
TGTGCCAGCAGCTCCGCCGGGGGGGGGCCCCAGCATTTT
CASSSAGGGPQHF
>NA|NA|TRBV6-6|TRBJ2-2
TGTGCCAGCAGTTCTCCCAGTCGTGTCACCGGGGAGCTGTTTTTT
CASSSPSRVTGELFF
>TRBD1|NA|TRBV7-9|TRBJ2-5
TGTGCCAGCAGCCTTCTGGGACAGGGCCAAGAGACCCAGTACTTC
CASSLLGQGQETQYF
>NA|once|TRBV6-5|TRBJ1-1
TGTGCCAGCAGTTACTCGACAGCGAACACTGAAGCTTTCTTT
CASSYSTANTEAFF
>TRBD2|NA|TRBV29-1|TRBJ2-7
TGCAGCGTTCAGCGGGGGACCTACGAGCAGTACTTC
CSVQRGTYEQYF
>TRBD1|NA|TRBV6-5|TRBJ1-1
TGTGCCAGCAGTCCGCAGACAGGGGGCGTGCGAGCTTTCTTT
CASSPQTGGVRAFF
>TRBD1|NA|TRBV16|TRBJ1-4
TGTGCCAGCAGCCGGGGACAGAGTAATGAAAAACTGTTTTTT
CASSRGQSNEKLFF
>TRBD1|NA|TRBV19|TRBJ1-1
TGTGCCAGTAGGATCTCACAGGGGGGGACTGAAGCTTTCTTT
CASRISQGGTEAFF
>NA|NA|TRBV9|TRBJ1-1
TGTGCCAGCAGCTTAGAGGGGAGGGCTGAAGCTTTCTTT
CASSLEGRAEAFF
>NA|NA|TRBV4-3|TRBJ1-2
TGCGCCAGCAGCCAAGAGTTAGGACGAAACCTCTACACCTTC
CASSQELGRNLYTF
>TRBD1|NA|TRBV4-3|TRBJ1-1
TGCGCCAGCAGCCAAGTCGAGGGGGCAGGGACTGAAGCTTTCTTT
CASSQVEGAGTEAFF
>TRBD1|NA|TRBV5-1|TRBJ1-6
TGCGCCAGCAGCTTGGGGGCACCGGACAGGCCTACCACCAATTCACCCCTCCACTTT
CASSLGAPDRPTTNSPLHF